Reported below is one TCR beta chain. Its specificity is not known. This sample is part of a study of radiotherapy plus CTLA-4 blockade in lung cancer. Study-wide points: Among reported predictors of response, early blood T cell clone dynamics with interferon-beta performed best. Following radiotherapy plus ipilimumab, tumor-derived TCR clones expanded in the blood.

Those with chemo-refractory metastatic non-small-cell lung cancer were treated with focal radiation combined with CTLA-4 blockade using ipilimumab. The CDR3 loop spans 16 amino acids. Deletions cut 0 bases from V and 3 bases from J, with 13 bases between. Germline V gene lookup returns CDR1 SGHRS and CDR2 YFSETQ. Profiling relied on immunoSEQ multiplex PCR, and the TCRdb table lists in-frame clones only, not all of them. The table records fewer than 65,000 clones, 70% to 85% of them present only once. This receptor was obtained from a human donor with non-small cell lung cancer whose response to radiotherapy plus ipilimumab could not be evaluated. The sample here was peripheral blood, taken from a patient treated with radiotherapy plus ipilimumab. The chain uses TRBV5-1 and TRBJ2-1; the D gene is possibly TRBD2 (7 bases). The CDR3 loop reads CASSLARRGGYNEQFF. The CDR3 DNA sequence: TGCGCCAGCAGCTTGGCCAGGAGGGGGGGCTACAATGAGCAGTTCTTC.